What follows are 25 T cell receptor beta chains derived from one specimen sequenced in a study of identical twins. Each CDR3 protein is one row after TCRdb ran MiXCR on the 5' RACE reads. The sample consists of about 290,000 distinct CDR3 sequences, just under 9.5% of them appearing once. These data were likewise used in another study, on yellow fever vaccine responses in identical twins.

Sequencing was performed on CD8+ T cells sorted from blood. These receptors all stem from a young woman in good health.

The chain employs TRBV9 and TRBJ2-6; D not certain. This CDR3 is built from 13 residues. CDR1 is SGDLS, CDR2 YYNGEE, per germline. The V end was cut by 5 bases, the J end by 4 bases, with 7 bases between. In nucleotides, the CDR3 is TGTGCCAGCAGTATGGGGGGGGCCAACGTCCTGACTTTC. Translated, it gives CASSMGGANVLTF.

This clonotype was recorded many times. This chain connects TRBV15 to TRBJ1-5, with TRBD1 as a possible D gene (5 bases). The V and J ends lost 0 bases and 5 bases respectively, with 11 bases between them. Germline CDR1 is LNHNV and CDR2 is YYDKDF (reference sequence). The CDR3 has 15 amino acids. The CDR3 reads CATSREGVQDQPQHF. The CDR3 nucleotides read TGTGCCACCAGCAGAGAGGGGGTCCAGGATCAGCCCCAGCATTTT.

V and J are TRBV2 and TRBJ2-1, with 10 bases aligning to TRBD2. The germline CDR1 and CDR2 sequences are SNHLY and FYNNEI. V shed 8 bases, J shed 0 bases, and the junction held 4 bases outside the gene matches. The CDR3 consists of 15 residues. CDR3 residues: CASGTSDSSYNEQFF. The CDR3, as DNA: TGTGCCAGCGGGACTAGCGACTCCTCCTACAATGAGCAGTTCTTC.

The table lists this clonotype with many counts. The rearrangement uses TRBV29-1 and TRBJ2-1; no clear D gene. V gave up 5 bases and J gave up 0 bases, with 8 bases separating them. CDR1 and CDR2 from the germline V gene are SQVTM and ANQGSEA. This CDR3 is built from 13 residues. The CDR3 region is CSVRAPSYNEQFF. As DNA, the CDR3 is TGCAGCGTTCGAGCGCCCTCCTACAATGAGCAGTTCTTC.

CDR3 region: CTLCLSRGQGEATDTQYF. The DNA of the CDR3 is TGTACCCTCTGTTTAAGCAGGGGACAGGGGGAAGCCACAGATACGCAGTATTTT. The V and J genes are TRBV3-1 and TRBJ2-3; 11 bases agree with TRBD1. Germline V CDR1 and CDR2: LGHDT, YNNKEL (reference sequence). The CDR3 covers 18 residues.

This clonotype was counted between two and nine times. CDR3 region: CASSLRAAPSGANVLTF. DNA of the CDR3: TGTGCCAGCAGCTTACGGGCGGCCCCATCAGGGGCCAACGTCCTGACTTTC. This chain connects TRBV5-5 to TRBJ2-6, with D hard to call. The CDR3 length is 17 residues. Per the germline V gene, CDR1 is SGHKS and CDR2 is YYEKEE (reference sequence). The V gene lost 2 bases and the J gene lost 4 bases, with 16 bases spanning the gap.

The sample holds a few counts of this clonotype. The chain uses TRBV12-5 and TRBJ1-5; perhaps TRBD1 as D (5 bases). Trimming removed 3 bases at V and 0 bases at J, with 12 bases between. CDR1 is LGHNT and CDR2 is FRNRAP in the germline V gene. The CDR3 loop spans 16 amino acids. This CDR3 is CASGFRGPYSNQPQHF. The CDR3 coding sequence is TGTGCTAGTGGTTTCCGGGGACCCTATAGCAATCAGCCCCAGCATTTT.

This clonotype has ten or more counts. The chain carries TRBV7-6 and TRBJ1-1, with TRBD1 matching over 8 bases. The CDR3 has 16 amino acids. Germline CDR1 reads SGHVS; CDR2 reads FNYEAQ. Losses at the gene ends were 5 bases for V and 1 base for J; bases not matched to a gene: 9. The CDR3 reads CASSRAQGARNTEAFF. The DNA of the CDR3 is TGTGCCAGCAGCCGAGCCCAGGGGGCTCGGAACACTGAAGCTTTCTTT.

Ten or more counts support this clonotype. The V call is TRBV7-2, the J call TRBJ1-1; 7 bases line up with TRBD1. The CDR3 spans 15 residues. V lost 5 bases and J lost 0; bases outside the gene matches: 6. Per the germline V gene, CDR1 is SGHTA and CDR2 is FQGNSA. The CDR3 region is CASSDRDSLNTEAFF. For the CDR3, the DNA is TGTGCCAGCAGCGATCGGGACAGCTTGAACACTGAAGCTTTCTTT.

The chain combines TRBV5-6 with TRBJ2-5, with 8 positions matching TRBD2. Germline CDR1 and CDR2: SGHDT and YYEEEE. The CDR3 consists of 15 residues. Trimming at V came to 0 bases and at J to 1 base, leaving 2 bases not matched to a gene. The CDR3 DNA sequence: TGTGCCAGCAGCTTGGCCGGGGGGGGCCAAGAGACCCAGTACTTC. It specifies CASSLAGGGQETQYF.

The CDR3 nucleotides read TGTGCCAGCAGCATGGGACTAGCGGGGGGGAGATCCTACAATGAGCAGTTCTTC. Its protein is CASSMGLAGGRSYNEQFF. This chain joins TRBV9 and TRBJ2-1, with 16 bases lining up with TRBD2. J lost 1 base, V lost 4 bases, and 5 bases had no gene match. The CDR3 is 18 amino acids. Per the germline V gene, CDR1 is SGDLS and CDR2 is YYNGEE.

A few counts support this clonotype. CDR3 DNA: TGTGCCAGCAGCCCACCTATTGGGGGGGGCTTAACCGGGGAGCTGTTTTTT. Translation gives CASSPPIGGGLTGELFF. The J gene is TRBJ2-2, the V gene TRBV14; D perhaps matches TRBD2 (7 bases). This CDR3 has 17 amino acids. Looked up from germline, CDR1 is SGHDN and CDR2 is FVKESK. With 4 bases removed from V and 5 bases from J, the gap between germline ends came to 20 bases.

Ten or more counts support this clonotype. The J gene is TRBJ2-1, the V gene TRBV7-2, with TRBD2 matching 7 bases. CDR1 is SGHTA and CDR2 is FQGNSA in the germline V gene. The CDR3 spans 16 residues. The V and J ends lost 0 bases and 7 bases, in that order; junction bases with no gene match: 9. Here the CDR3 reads CASSLARREYRNEQFF. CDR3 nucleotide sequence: TGTGCCAGCAGCTTAGCGAGGCGGGAGTATAGGAATGAGCAGTTCTTC.

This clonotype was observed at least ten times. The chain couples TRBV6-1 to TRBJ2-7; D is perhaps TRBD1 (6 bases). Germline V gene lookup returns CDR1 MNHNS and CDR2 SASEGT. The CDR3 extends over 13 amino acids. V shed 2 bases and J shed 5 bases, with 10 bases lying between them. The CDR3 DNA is TGTGCCAGCAGTGAAACAGGGCACCACGAGCAGTACTTC. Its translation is CASSETGHHEQYF.

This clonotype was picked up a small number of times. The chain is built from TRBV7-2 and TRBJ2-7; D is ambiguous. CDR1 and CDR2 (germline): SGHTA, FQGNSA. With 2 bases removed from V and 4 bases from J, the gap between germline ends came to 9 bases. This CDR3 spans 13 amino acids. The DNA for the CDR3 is TGTGCCAGCAGCTTACTAGTTTTGTACGAGCAGTACTTC. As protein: CASSLLVLYEQYF. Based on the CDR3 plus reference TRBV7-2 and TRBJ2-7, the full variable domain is GAGVSQSPSNKVTEKGKDVELRCDPISGHTALYWYRQSLGQGLEFLIYFQGNSAPDKSGLPSDRFSAERTGGSVSTLTIQRTQQEDSAVYLCASSLLVLYEQYFGPGTRLTVT.

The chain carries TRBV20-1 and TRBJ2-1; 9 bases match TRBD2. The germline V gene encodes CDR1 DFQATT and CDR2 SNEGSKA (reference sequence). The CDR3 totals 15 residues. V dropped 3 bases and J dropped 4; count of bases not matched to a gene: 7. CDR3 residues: CSASLAGGLYNEQFF. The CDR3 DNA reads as TGCAGTGCTAGTCTGGCGGGGGGGCTTTACAATGAGCAGTTCTTC.

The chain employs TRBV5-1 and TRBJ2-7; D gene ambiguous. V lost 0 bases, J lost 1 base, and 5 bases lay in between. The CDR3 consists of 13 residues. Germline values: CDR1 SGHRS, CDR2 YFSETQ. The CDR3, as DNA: TGCGCCAGCAGCTTGGAAATTTCCTACGAGCAGTACTTC. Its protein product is CASSLEISYEQYF.

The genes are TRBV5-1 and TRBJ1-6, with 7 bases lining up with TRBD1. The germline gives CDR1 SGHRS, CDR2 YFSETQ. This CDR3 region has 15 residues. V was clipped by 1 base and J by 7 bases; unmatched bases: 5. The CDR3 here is CASSLSQGENSPLHF. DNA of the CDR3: TGCGCCAGCAGCTTGTCGCAGGGGGAGAATTCACCCCTCCACTTT. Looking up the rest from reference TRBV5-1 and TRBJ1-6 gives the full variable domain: KAGVTQTPRYLIKTRGQQVTLSCSPISGHRSVSWYQQTPGQGLQFLFEYFSETQRNKGNFPGRFSGRQFSNSRSEMNVSTLELGDSALYLCASSLSQGENSPLHFGNGTRLTVT.

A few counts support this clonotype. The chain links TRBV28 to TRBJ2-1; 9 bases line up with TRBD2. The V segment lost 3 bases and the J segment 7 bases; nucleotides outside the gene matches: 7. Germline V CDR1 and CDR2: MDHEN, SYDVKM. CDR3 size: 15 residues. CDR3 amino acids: CASSLLASGNNEQFF. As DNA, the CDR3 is TGTGCCAGCAGTTTGTTGGCTAGCGGGAATAATGAGCAGTTCTTC.

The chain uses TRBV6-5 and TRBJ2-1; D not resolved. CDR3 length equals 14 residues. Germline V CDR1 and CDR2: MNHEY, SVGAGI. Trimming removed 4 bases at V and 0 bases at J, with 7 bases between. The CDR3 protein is CASSSGHSYNEQFF. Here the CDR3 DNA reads TGTGCCAGCAGTTCCGGCCACTCCTACAATGAGCAGTTCTTC.

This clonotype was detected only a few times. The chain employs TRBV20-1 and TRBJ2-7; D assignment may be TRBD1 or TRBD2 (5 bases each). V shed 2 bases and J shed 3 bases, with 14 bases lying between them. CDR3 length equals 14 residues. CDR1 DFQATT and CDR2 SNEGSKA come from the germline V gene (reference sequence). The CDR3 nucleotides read TGCAGTGCTAGAACGGTTGGGGGTCACTACGAGCAGTACTTC. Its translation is CSARTVGGHYEQYF.

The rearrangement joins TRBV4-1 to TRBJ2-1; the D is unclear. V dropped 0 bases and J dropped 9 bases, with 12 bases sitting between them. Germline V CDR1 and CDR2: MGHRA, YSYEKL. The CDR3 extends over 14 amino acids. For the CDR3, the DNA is TGCGCCAGCAGCCAAGAATGGGATTTTGGTGAGCAGTTCTTC. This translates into CASSQEWDFGEQFF.

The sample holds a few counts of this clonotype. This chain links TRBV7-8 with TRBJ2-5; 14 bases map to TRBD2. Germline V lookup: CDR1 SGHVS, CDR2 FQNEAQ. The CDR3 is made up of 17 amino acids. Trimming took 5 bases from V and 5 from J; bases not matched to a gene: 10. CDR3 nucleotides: TGTGCCAGCAGCACGACTAGCGGGAGGGCCCCACGGGAGACCCAGTACTTC. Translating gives CASSTTSGRAPRETQYF.

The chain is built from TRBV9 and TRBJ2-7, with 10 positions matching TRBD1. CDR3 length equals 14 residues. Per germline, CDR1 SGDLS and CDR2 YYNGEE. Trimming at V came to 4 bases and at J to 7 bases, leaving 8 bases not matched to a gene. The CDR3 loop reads CASSTRDRGWEQYF. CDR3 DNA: TGTGCCAGCAGCACGAGGGACAGGGGCTGGGAGCAGTACTTC.

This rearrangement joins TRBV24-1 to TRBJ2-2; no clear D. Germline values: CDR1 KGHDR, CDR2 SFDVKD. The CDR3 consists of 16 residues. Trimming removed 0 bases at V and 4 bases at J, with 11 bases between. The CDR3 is CATSDLVLAPTGELFF. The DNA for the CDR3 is TGTGCCACCAGTGATTTGGTTTTAGCTCCCACCGGGGAGCTGTTTTTT.